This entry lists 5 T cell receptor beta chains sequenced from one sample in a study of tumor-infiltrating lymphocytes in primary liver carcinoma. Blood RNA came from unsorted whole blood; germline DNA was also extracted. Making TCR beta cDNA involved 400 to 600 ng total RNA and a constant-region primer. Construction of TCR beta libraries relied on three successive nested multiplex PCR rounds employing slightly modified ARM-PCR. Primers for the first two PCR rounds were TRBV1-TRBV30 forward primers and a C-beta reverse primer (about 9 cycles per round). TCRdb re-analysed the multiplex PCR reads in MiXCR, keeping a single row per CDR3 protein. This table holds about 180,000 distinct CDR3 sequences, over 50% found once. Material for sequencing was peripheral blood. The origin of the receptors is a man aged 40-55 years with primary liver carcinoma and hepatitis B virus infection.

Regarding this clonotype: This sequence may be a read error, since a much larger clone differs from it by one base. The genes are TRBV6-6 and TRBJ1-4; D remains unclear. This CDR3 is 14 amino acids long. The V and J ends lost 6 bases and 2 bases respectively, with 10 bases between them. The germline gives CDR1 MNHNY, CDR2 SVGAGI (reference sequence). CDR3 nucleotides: TGTGCCAGCAGACAGACCCATACTAATGAAAAACTGTTTTTT. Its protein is CASRQTHTNEKLFF.

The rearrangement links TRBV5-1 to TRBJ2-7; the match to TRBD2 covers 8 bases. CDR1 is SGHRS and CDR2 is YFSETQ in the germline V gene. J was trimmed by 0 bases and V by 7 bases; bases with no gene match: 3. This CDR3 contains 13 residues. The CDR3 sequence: CASREGDSYEQYF. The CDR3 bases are TGCGCCAGCCGGGAGGGGGACTCCTACGAGCAGTACTTC. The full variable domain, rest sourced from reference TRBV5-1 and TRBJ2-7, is KAGVTQTPRYLIKTRGQQVTLSCSPISGHRSVSWYQQTPGQGLQFLFEYFSETQRNKGNFPGRFSGRQFSNSRSEMNVSTLELGDSALYLCASREGDSYEQYFGPGTRLTVT.

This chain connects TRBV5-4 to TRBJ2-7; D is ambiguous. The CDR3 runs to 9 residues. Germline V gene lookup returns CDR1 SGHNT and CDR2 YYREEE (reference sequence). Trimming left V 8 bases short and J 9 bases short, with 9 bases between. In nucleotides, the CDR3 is TGTGCCAGAGTTAAGTGGCAGTACTTC. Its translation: CARVKWQYF.

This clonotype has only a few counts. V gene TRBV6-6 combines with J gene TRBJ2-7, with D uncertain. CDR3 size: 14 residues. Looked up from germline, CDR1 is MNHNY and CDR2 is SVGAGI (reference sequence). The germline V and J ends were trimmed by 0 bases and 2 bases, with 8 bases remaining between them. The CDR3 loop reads CASSYSKSPYEQYF. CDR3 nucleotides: TGTGCCAGCAGTTACTCGAAGTCTCCCTACGAGCAGTACTTC.

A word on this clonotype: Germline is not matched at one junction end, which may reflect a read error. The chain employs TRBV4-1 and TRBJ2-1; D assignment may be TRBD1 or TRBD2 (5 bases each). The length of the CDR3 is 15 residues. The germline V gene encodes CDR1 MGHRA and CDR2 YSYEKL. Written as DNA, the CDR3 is TGCGCCAGCGGCCAGCCGGGTGGGACGAGGAATGAGCAGTTCTTC. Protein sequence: CASGQPGGTRNEQFF.